A selection of T cell receptor beta chains follows, all from one sample in a study of blood T cell repertoires in COVID-19. Using immunoSEQ multiplex PCR, the repertoire was profiled, and TCRdb retains in-frame clones only, with some absent. The sample lists about 60,000 clones, more than 80% seen once, with 3.5% to 4% in the top ten. Specimen: PBMCs or T cells enriched from blood (not recorded which). The receptor source for this set is a woman in her thirties or forties with acute COVID-19. CDR3s include the opening cysteine and the closing phenylalanine or tryptophan. A D gene is named only where the DNA matches it firmly. Clone size appears in some rows only: once, few, many, or a class for an expanded clone.

size	J	V	D	CDR3	DNA
.	TRBJ2-1	TRBV5-6	TRBD1	CASSVRGQGSSYNEQFF	TGTGCCAGCAGCGTCAGGGGACAGGGGAGCTCCTACAATGAGCAGTTCTTC
few	TRBJ2-1	TRBV27	.	CASSYPGGEQFF	TGTGCCAGCAGTTACCCAGGTGGAGAGCAGTTCTTC
.	TRBJ1-5	TRBV5-6	.	CASSSPGRNQPQHF	TGTGCCAGCAGTTCTCCGGGAAGAAATCAGCCCCAGCATTTT
.	TRBJ2-5	TRBV15	.	CATSRDRSQETQYF	TGTGCCACCAGCAGGGACAGATCGCAAGAGACCCAGTACTTC
.	TRBJ2-1	TRBV6-5	TRBD2	CASSTSGSYNEQFF	TGTGCCAGCAGTACTAGCGGTTCCTACAATGAGCAGTTCTTC
.	TRBJ1-2	TRBV4-1	.	CASSQAGVPRGYTF	TGCGCCAGCAGCCAAGCCGGGGTCCCAAGGGGCTACACCTTC
.	TRBJ2-7	TRBV7-9	.	CASSLRSELYEQYF	TGTGCCAGCAGCTTACGTTCGGAGCTCTACGAGCAGTACTTC
.	TRBJ1-2	TRBV11-2	.	CASSLMGDGYTF	TGTGCCAGCAGCTTGATGGGAGATGGCTACACCTTC
.	TRBJ2-5	TRBV7-9	.	CASSSTEETQYF	TGTGCCAGCAGCTCCACTGAGGAGACCCAGTACTTC
.	TRBJ2-3	TRBV5-8	.	CASSLGVPGGSTDTQYF	TGTGCCAGCAGCTTGGGAGTTCCGGGGGGCTCGACAGATACGCAGTATTTT
.	TRBJ2-5	TRBV28	TRBD1	CASSAAGTGDGETQYF	TGTGCCAGCAGTGCTGCTGGGACAGGGGATGGAGAGACCCAGTACTTC
.	TRBJ1-4	TRBV27	.	CASSQTGPAATNEKLFF	TGTGCCAGCAGCCAAACAGGGCCAGCTGCAACTAATGAAAAACTGTTTTTT
.	TRBJ2-5	TRBV27	.	CASSLEGPQETQYF	TGTGCCAGCAGTTTAGAGGGCCCCCAAGAGACCCAGTACTTC
.	TRBJ1-1	TRBV6-4	.	CASSVRGGTEAFF	TGTGCCAGCAGTGTACGGGGAGGGACTGAAGCTTTCTTT
.	TRBJ2-7	TRBV5-4	.	CASSFPAGEQYF	TGTGCCAGCAGCTTTCCCGCAGGGGAGCAGTACTTC
.	TRBJ2-7	TRBV19	.	CASSIDAGQPASEQYF	TGTGCCAGTAGTATAGATGCAGGACAGCCCGCCTCTGAGCAGTACTTC
few	TRBJ2-1	TRBV10-1	TRBD1	CASGDRINNEQFF	TGCGCCAGTGGGGACAGAATAAACAATGAGCAGTTCTTC
.	TRBJ1-1	TRBV6-4	TRBD1	CASSAGQATEAFF	TGTGCCAGCAGTGCGGGACAGGCCACTGAAGCTTTCTTT
once	TRBJ1-2	TRBV9	TRBD1	CASSVDRVFIYGYTF	TGTGCCAGCAGCGTCGACAGGGTCTTCATCTATGGCTACACCTTC
once	TRBJ2-3	TRBV18	TRBD1	CASSPRDRVTDTQYF	TGTGCCAGCTCACCTCGGGACAGGGTCACAGATACGCAGTATTTT
once	TRBJ2-7	TRBV11-2	TRBD1	CASSFGTGVWYEQYF	TGTGCCAGCAGCTTTGGGACAGGGGTTTGGTACGAGCAGTACTTC
.	TRBJ1-1	TRBV5-1	.	CANSVSQVWTEAFF	TGCGCCAACTCCGTTTCTCAGGTATGGACTGAAGCTTTCTTT
.	TRBJ1-5	TRBV6-6	.	CASSTTKNQPQHF	TGTGCCAGCAGCACTACAAAGAACCAGCCCCAGCATTTT
.	TRBJ2-7	TRBV13	.	CASSLGQGYEQYF	TGTGCCAGCAGCTTGGGGCAGGGCTACGAGCAGTACTTC
medium-sized	TRBJ1-2	TRBV5-6	.	CASSLLQDPGGYTF	TGTGCCAGCAGCTTGTTGCAGGATCCGGGAGGCTACACCTTC
.	TRBJ2-3	TRBV6-5	TRBD2	CASSIAGGLTDTQYF	TGTGCCAGCAGCATAGCGGGGGGACTCACAGATACGCAGTATTTT
.	TRBJ2-1	TRBV5-4	TRBD2	CASGRGRVFYNEQFF	TGTGCCAGCGGGAGGGGCAGGGTGTTTTACAATGAGCAGTTCTTC
.	TRBJ1-6	TRBV19	TRBD1	CASSTGTGNSPLHF	TGTGCCAGTAGTACCGGGACAGGGAATTCACCCCTCCACTTT
.	TRBJ2-7	TRBV7-9	.	CASSLHRVGYEQYF	TGTGCCAGCAGCTTGCACAGGGTTGGGTACGAGCAGTACTTC
.	TRBJ1-5	TRBV12-3/TRBV12-4	.	CASSTGGQPQHF	TGTGCCAGCAGCACCGGGGGTCAGCCCCAGCATTTT
.	TRBJ1-2	TRBV4-1	.	CASSQDRPSGYTF	TGCGCCAGCAGCCAAGATCGCCCCAGTGGCTACACCTTC
.	TRBJ1-4	TRBV28	TRBD1	CASRSGGQGSEKLFF	TGTGCCAGCCGGTCCGGGGGACAGGGTAGCGAAAAACTGTTTTTT
.	TRBJ2-2	TRBV10-1	.	CASGSGQTDPLTGELFF	TGCGCCAGCGGCTCCGGACAGACCGACCCCTTAACCGGGGAGCTGTTTTTT
.	TRBJ2-5	TRBV15	.	CATSRDQGRETQYF	TGTGCCACCAGCAGGGATCAGGGAAGGGAGACCCAGTACTTC
few	TRBJ2-7	TRBV7-3	.	CASSLRQDEF	TGTGCCAGCAGCTTAAGACAGGACGAATTC
.	TRBJ1-1	TRBV13	TRBD1	CASSSGTGGTEAFF	TGTGCCAGCAGCTCCGGGACAGGGGGCACTGAAGCTTTCTTT
.	TRBJ2-7	TRBV28	TRBD2	CASSPLREGPYEQYF	TGTGCCAGCAGTCCCTTGAGGGAGGGCCCCTACGAGCAGTACTTC
.	TRBJ2-7	TRBV27	.	CASSFRVSLSSVQYF	TGTGCCAGCAGTTTCAGGGTCTCTCTCTCCTCGGTGCAGTACTTC
.	TRBJ2-1	TRBV7-2	TRBD2	CASSSKPSGINNEQFF	TGTGCCAGCAGCTCGAAACCTAGCGGGATTAACAATGAGCAGTTCTTC